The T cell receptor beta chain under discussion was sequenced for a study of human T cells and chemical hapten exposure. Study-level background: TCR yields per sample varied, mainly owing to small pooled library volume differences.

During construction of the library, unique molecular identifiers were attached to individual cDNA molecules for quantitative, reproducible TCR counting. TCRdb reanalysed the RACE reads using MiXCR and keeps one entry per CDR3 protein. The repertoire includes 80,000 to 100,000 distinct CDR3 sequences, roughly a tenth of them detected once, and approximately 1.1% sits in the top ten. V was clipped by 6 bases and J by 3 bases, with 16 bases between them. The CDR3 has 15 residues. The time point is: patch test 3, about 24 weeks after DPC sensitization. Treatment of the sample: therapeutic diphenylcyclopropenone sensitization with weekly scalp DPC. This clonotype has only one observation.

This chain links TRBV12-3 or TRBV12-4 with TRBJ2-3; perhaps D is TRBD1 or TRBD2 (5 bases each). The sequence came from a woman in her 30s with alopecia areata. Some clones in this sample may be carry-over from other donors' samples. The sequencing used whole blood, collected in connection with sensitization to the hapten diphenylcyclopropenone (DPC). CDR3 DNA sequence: TGTGCCAGCAGGCAAGCTGGGGGTGTAACAGATACGCAGTATTTT. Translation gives CASRQAGGVTDTQYF.